By share, the clone carrying this T cell receptor beta chain ranks as medium-sized. No antigen is known for it. These data belong to a study of breast tumors, draining lymph nodes, adjacent tissues. The study's findings and limits: Tumors had less TCR diversity than lymph nodes, more than nontumor tissue.

Trimming pared 6 bases from V and 2 bases from J, leaving 11 bases between. The CDR3 contains 14 residues. From the multiplex PCR reads, TCRdb called clonotypes with MiXCR, one entry per CDR3 protein. The table shows some 15,000 distinct CDR3 sequences, with 50% to 60% occurring only once. The sequence came from a female donor with breast cancer. Some clones in this sample may be carry-over from other donors' samples. The sequenced material came from tumor-adjacent breast tissue. This chain connects TRBV12-3 or TRBV12-4 to TRBJ1-5, with D possibly being TRBD1 (6 bases). The CDR3 reads CASSYGQRNQPQHF. CDR3 sequence (DNA): TGTGCCAGCAGCTATGGACAGCGCAATCAGCCCCAGCATTTT.